These 23 T cell receptor beta chains were sequenced from one sample in a study of cytotoxic CD8 clonotypes in ibrutinib-treated CLL. TCRdb's copy holds only in-frame clones and misses some; the assay was immunoSEQ multiplex PCR. Of about 150,000 clones listed, roughly 76% were seen once; the top ten hold 4.5% to 6.5%. The sample in question was PBMCs, obtained after 24 months of ibrutinib treatment. These receptors came from a human donor with chronic lymphocytic leukemia.

The chain has TRBV4-3 and TRBJ2-1; 14 bases are shared with TRBD2. CDR1 and CDR2 from the germline V gene are LGHNA and YSLEER. This CDR3 contains 20 residues. V trimming: 5 bases; J trimming: 0 bases; junction bases outside the gene matches: 12. CDR3 protein: CASSATGTSGGVGSYNEQFF. In DNA, the CDR3 is TGCGCCAGCAGCGCCACCGGGACTAGCGGGGGCGTCGGCTCCTACAATGAGCAGTTCTTC.

This clone was recorded once. The rearrangement links TRBV9 to TRBJ1-3; D unresolved. V dropped 0 bases and J dropped 0 bases, with 7 bases sitting between them. CDR3 length: 15 amino acids. Germline V gives CDR1 SGDLS, CDR2 YYNGEE. The CDR3: CASSVAGNSGNTIYF. Written as DNA, the CDR3 is TGTGCCAGCAGCGTAGCCGGCAACTCTGGAAACACCATATATTTT. Together with reference TRBV9 and TRBJ1-3, the CDR3 gives the full variable domain: DSGVTQTPKHLITATGQRVTLRCSPRSGDLSVYWYQQSLDQGLQFLIQYYNGEERAKGNILERFSAQQFPDLHSELNLSSLELGDSALYFCASSVAGNSGNTIYFGEGSWLTVV.

V and J are TRBV11-2 and TRBJ2-1; D possibly corresponds to TRBD2 (6 bases). The V end was cut by 5 bases, the J end by 2 bases, with 7 bases between. The CDR3 covers 13 residues. Germline values: CDR1 SGHAT, CDR2 FQNNGV. The CDR3 DNA reads TGTGCCAGCAGCCCGGGGGCCTACAATGAGCAGTTCTTC. It yields the protein CASSPGAYNEQFF.

The chain carries TRBV11-2 and TRBJ1-1; 7 nucleotides agree with TRBD1. This CDR3 region has 14 residues. V lost 5 bases and J lost 6; bases outside the gene matches: 9. Looked up from germline, CDR1 is SGHAT and CDR2 is FQNNGV. CDR3 coding DNA: TGTGCCAGCAGCCCCCGCAGGGGGGTGGCTGAAGCTTTCTTT. Protein: CASSPRRGVAEAFF.

The rearrangement joins TRBV7-2 to TRBJ2-7; D is uncertain. This CDR3 has 13 residues. V was cut by 0 bases and J by 6 bases, with 9 bases left in between. In germline, CDR1 is SGHTA, CDR2 FQGNSA. The CDR3 DNA reads TGTGCCAGCAGCTTAGCGGTCGGGCTCGAGCAGTACTTC. Protein sequence: CASSLAVGLEQYF.

V gene TRBV7-2 combines with J gene TRBJ2-7, with TRBD1 matching over 11 bases. CDR3 size: 14 residues. The germline gives CDR1 SGHTA, CDR2 FQGNSA. V was clipped by 5 bases and J by 4 bases; unmatched bases: 4. The CDR3 sequence: CASSVDRGPYEQYF. The CDR3 bases are TGTGCCAGCAGCGTGGACAGGGGGCCTTACGAGCAGTACTTC.

The chain recombines TRBV7-9 with TRBJ2-1, with a possible D match to TRBD2 (6 bases). The CDR3 has 13 amino acids. Trimming removed 6 bases at V and 10 bases at J, with 16 bases between. The germline gives CDR1 SEHNR, CDR2 FQNEAQ (reference sequence). CDR3 DNA sequence: TGTGCCAGCAGGTCGACCACCCGGGGGGAGCAGTTCTTC. Protein sequence: CASRSTTRGEQFF.

The J gene is TRBJ1-2, the V gene TRBV4-3, with D possibly TRBD1 on 5 matching bases. V was trimmed by 0 bases and J by 5 bases, leaving 19 bases between them. This CDR3 is built from 17 residues. From germline, CDR1 is LGHNA and CDR2 YSLEER. The chain's CDR3 is CASSQDPGQGRWYGYTF. CDR3 bases: TGCGCCAGCAGCCAAGATCCTGGGCAGGGTAGATGGTATGGCTACACCTTC.

The CDR3 reads CASSTDGGNQPQHF. CDR3 sequence (DNA): TGTGCCAGCAGTACTGACGGGGGGAATCAGCCCCAGCATTTT. The chain recombines TRBV28 with TRBJ1-5; a weak D match, TRBD1 (5 bases). CDR1 and CDR2 (germline): MDHEN, SYDVKM. The CDR3 is 14 amino acids. Between the trimmed V and J ends, which lost 5 bases and 4 bases, there was a span of 12 bases.

The chain uses TRBV30 and TRBJ2-7; D assignment may be TRBD1 or TRBD2 (6 bases each). The CDR3 consists of 13 residues. V lost 2 bases, J lost 2 bases, and 10 bases lay in between. Per germline, CDR1 GTSNPN and CDR2 SVGIG (reference sequence). CDR3 loop: CAWSRGGPYEQYF. The CDR3 coding sequence is TGTGCCTGGAGTAGAGGGGGGCCCTACGAGCAGTACTTC.

V gene TRBV21-1 combines with J gene TRBJ2-4. TRBV21-1 is a recognized pseudogene. This CDR3 comprises 13 residues. The CDR3 region is CAQTPWGKNIQYF. The CDR3 DNA reads TGTGCCCAAACCCCCTGGGGCAAAAACATTCAGTACTTC.

J is TRBJ2-7 and V is TRBV7-2, with 7 bases fitting TRBD1. The CDR3 sequence is 16 residues long. V shed 4 bases, J shed 5 bases, and the junction held 14 bases outside the gene matches. Germline V gene sequence: CDR1 SGHTA, CDR2 FQGNSA. CDR3 protein: CASSSPPGRGFDEQYF. CDR3 nucleotides: TGTGCCAGCAGCTCTCCCCCGGGCAGGGGGTTCGACGAGCAGTACTTC.

This clone was recorded only once. The chain carries TRBV27 and TRBJ2-7; 7 positions match TRBD2. V shed 0 bases and J 2 bases; nucleotides not matched to a gene: 4. The CDR3 has 15 amino acids. Germline CDR1 reads MNHEY; CDR2 reads SMNVEV (reference sequence). The CDR3 protein is CASSLSGGDPYEQYF. CDR3 DNA: TGTGCCAGCAGTTTATCGGGGGGGGATCCCTACGAGCAGTACTTC.

This chain joins TRBV6-5 and TRBJ1-4, with 8 bases fitting TRBD1. This CDR3 is 13 amino acids long. J was trimmed by 8 bases and V by 6 bases; bases with no gene match: 5. CDR1 and CDR2 from the germline V gene are MNHEY and SVGAGI. Here the CDR3 reads CASRTRGREKLFF. The DNA for the CDR3 is TGTGCCAGCAGGACCAGGGGGCGGGAAAAACTGTTTTTT.

V usage is TRBV19 and J usage is TRBJ2-2; no definite D call. V shed 5 bases and J shed 5 bases, with 15 bases lying between them. Germline CDR1 is LNHDA and CDR2 is SQIVND (reference sequence). The length of the CDR3 is 15 residues. The CDR3 loop is CASSDGVGPTGELFF. CDR3 nucleotides: TGTGCCAGTAGTGACGGCGTAGGACCAACCGGGGAGCTGTTTTTT.

This clone appeared once. The chain is built from TRBV5-1 and TRBJ2-3, with 7 bases lining up with TRBD2. Germline trimming cut 4 bases from V and 2 bases from J; bases unmatched to any gene: 4. The CDR3 extends over 14 amino acids. From germline, CDR1 is SGHRS and CDR2 YFSETQ. CDR3 loop: CASSAGRTTDTQYF. The CDR3 region has the DNA TGCGCCAGCAGCGCCGGGAGGACCACAGATACGCAGTATTTT. Full variable domain (outside the CDR3, taken from reference TRBV5-1 and TRBJ2-3): KAGVTQTPRYLIKTRGQQVTLSCSPISGHRSVSWYQQTPGQGLQFLFEYFSETQRNKGNFPGRFSGRQFSNSRSEMNVSTLELGDSALYLCASSAGRTTDTQYFGPGTRLTVL.

The chain is built from TRBV9 and TRBJ1-2; D is perhaps TRBD1 (5 bases). Trimming shortened V by 3 bases and J by 4 bases, and 19 bases separated the two germline ends. CDR3 size: 16 residues. Germline loops: CDR1 SGDLS, CDR2 YYNGEE. CDR3 sequence reads: CASSEQGGLLGYGYTF. In nucleotides, the CDR3 is TGTGCCAGCAGCGAGCAGGGAGGGCTTCTAGGCTATGGCTACACCTTC.

The chain joins TRBV11-2 to TRBJ2-1; TRBD2 might be the D (6 bases). Deletions cut 0 bases from V and 3 bases from J, with 9 bases between. The CDR3 extends over 15 amino acids. In germline, CDR1 is SGHAT, CDR2 FQNNGV. CDR3 bases: TGTGCCAGCAGCTTAGAGCGGGGTGGCTACAATGAGCAGTTCTTC. It yields the protein CASSLERGGYNEQFF. Full variable domain (outside the CDR3, taken from reference TRBV11-2 and TRBJ2-1): EAGVAQSPRYKIIEKRQSVAFWCNPISGHATLYWYQQILGQGPKLLIQFQNNGVVDDSQLPKDRFSAERLKGVDSTLKIQPAKLEDSAVYLCASSLERGGYNEQFFGPGTRLTVL.

CDR3 sequence (DNA): TGTGCCAGCACCCGGGGCCTACAGGGGATCCATGGCTACACCTTC. Its protein is CASTRGLQGIHGYTF. This chain links TRBV5-6 with TRBJ1-2, with TRBD1 matching 7 bases. Germline lookup yields CDR1 SGHDT and CDR2 YYEEEE. The CDR3 is 15 amino acids. V shed 6 bases, J shed 6 bases, and the junction held 14 bases outside the gene matches.

This clone turned up a few times. The gene calls are TRBV19 and TRBJ1-2; D perhaps matches TRBD1 (6 bases). Looked up from germline, CDR1 is LNHDA and CDR2 is SQIVND (reference sequence). This CDR3 contains 16 residues. The ends were cut back, 3 bases at V and 5 bases at J, with 19 bases in the middle. CDR3 region: CASSIPPGGRGYGYTF. CDR3 in DNA: TGTGCCAGTAGTATCCCACCGGGGGGGCGCGGATATGGCTACACCTTC.

This chain joins TRBV14 and TRBJ1-1; tentative D call: TRBD1 (5 bases). The CDR3 runs to 14 residues. Germline V gene lookup returns CDR1 SGHDN and CDR2 FVKESK. Trimming left V 1 base short and J 4 bases short, with 10 bases between. CDR3 amino acids: CASSQVGGGTEAFF. The CDR3 bases are TGTGCCAGCAGCCAAGTAGGTGGGGGCACTGAAGCTTTCTTT.

This clone has only one observation. The chain recombines TRBV18 with TRBJ2-5; D is unclear. The ends were cut back, 8 bases at V and 4 bases at J, with 11 bases in the middle. CDR1 is KGHSH and CDR2 is LQKENI in the germline V gene. The CDR3 is 12 residues long. The CDR3 sequence: CASRRAPETQYF. CDR3 nucleotides: TGTGCCAGCCGACGGGCGCCAGAGACCCAGTACTTC.

Comments on this clone: This sequence may be a read error, since a much larger clone differs from it by one base. The chain employs TRBV11-3 and TRBJ2-1, with D perhaps assigned TRBD1 or TRBD2 (6 bases each). The V end lost 1 base, the J end lost 0 bases, and 7 bases lay between the germline ends. CDR3 size: 15 residues. CDR1 is SGHNT and CDR2 is YENEEA in the germline V gene. Written as DNA, the CDR3 is TGTGCCAGCAGCTTAGGGGGGGCCTCCTACAATGAGCAGTTCTTC. Amino acids: CASSLGGASYNEQFF.